The 7 T cell receptor beta chains given below trace back to one sample, sequenced in a study of cytomegalovirus exposure and HLA in healthy donors. 13 Jbeta primers and 60 Vbeta primers were used for the PCR. Profiling relied on immunoSEQ multiplex PCR, and the TCRdb table lists in-frame clones only, not all of them. The data contain about 120,000 clones, 77% of them singletons. Sample: PBMCs. The receptor source for this set is a man between 40 and 49 years old in good health and CMV-seropositive.

This clone came up a few times. The chain has TRBV6-1 and TRBJ1-1; no definite D call. Germline V gene lookup returns CDR1 MNHNS and CDR2 SASEGT. The CDR3 totals 16 residues. Trimming took 3 bases from V and 6 from J, leaving 20 bases between them. The chain's CDR3 is CASSDTGFAGSAEAFF. The CDR3 DNA reads as TGTGCCAGCAGTGACACCGGGTTTGCGGGGTCCGCTGAAGCTTTCTTT.

The chain carries TRBV27 and TRBJ1-1, with a tentative D call TRBD1 (5 bases). CDR1 and CDR2 (germline): MNHEY, SMNVEV (reference sequence). Trimming left V 0 bases short and J 1 base short, with 9 bases between. CDR3 length: 15 amino acids. The CDR3 DNA is TGTGCCAGCAGTTTATCGTGGGGCGGGAACACTGAAGCTTTCTTT. This codes for CASSLSWGGNTEAFF.

V is TRBV7-6 and J is TRBJ1-1, with 7 bases lining up with TRBD1. The ends lost 5 bases at V and 3 bases at J; junction bases unmatched: 12. Germline CDR1 and CDR2: SGHVS and FNYEAQ. The CDR3 is made up of 16 amino acids. Here the CDR3 reads CASSPNRGTYDTEAFF. As DNA, the CDR3 is TGTGCCAGCAGCCCCAACAGGGGTACCTACGACACTGAAGCTTTCTTT.

This chain uses TRBV27 with TRBJ2-5; 7 bases are shared with TRBD1. The J segment lost 5 bases and the V segment lost 4 bases, leaving 7 bases of the junction unmatched. Germline CDR1 reads MNHEY; CDR2 reads SMNVEV (reference sequence). The CDR3 has 14 amino acids. In nucleotides, the CDR3 is TGTGCCAGCAGTTCAGACAGGGTCCCCGAGACCCAGTACTTC. Translating gives CASSSDRVPETQYF.

The V gene is TRBV6-5, the J gene TRBJ1-6; TRBD1 aligns across 9 bases. Germline V CDR1 and CDR2: MNHEY, SVGAGI. The CDR3 extends over 16 amino acids. With 4 bases clipped from V and 7 bases from J, the junction kept 8 bases outside the gene matches. The CDR3 region has the DNA TGTGCCAGCAGTTCTAGACAGGGGGGAGCGAATTCACCCCTCCACTTT. Residues: CASSSRQGGANSPLHF.

Concerning this clone itself: At one of its ends the junction is not consistent with the germline gene, which may arise from a read error. V gene TRBV7-9 combines with J gene TRBJ1-5, with 9 bases lining up with TRBD1. The germline V gene encodes CDR1 SEHNR and CDR2 FQNEAQ (reference sequence). This CDR3 has 13 amino acids. This chain's CDR3 is CSSSLQGAQSQHF. In DNA form, the CDR3 reads TGTTCCAGCAGCTTACAGGGGGCCCAGTCCCAGCATTTT.

V gene TRBV18 combines with J gene TRBJ2-7; 10 bases fit TRBD1. The trim removed 6 bases at V and 2 bases at J, leaving 7 bases unmatched. This CDR3 has 15 amino acids. Per the germline V gene, CDR1 is KGHSH and CDR2 is LQKENI. CDR3 sequence (DNA): TGTGCCAGCTCCCGCATGGGGACAGGGGCCTACGAGCAGTACTTC. Encoded protein: CASSRMGTGAYEQYF.